One T cell receptor (beta chain) is described in this entry. Its antigen is not known. The CDR3 is 16 residues long. Between the trimmed V and J ends, which lost 0 bases and 11 bases, there was a span of 17 bases. The germline V gene encodes CDR1 LGHDT and CDR2 YNNKEL (reference sequence). TCRdb keeps only in-frame clones here, not all; method: immunoSEQ multiplex PCR. The data contain roughly 100,000 clones, roughly 88% of them singletons. The sample belongs to a study of T cell responses to AZD1222 COVID-19 vaccine. Whole-study context: Doses given second, at about 4 or about 12 weeks, were pooled. Regarding the study as a whole: The donors showed a predominance of white British ancestry and of females, with possible underestimation of clonal diversity. Close to half of all spike-specific TCRs reportedly target regions of the variants that are unmutated. Spike-specific TCR breadth and depth were elevated following two AZD1222 doses.

The clonotype comes from an adult in good health. This specimen was peripheral blood, taken on day 0 of AZD1222 vaccination. The rearrangement uses TRBV3-1 (or the pseudogene TRBV3-2) and TRBJ1-6; no definite D call. DNA of the CDR3: TGTGCCAGCAGCCAAGATCTTGCAAGCCCATTGACACCCCTCCACTTT. This gives the protein CASSQDLASPLTPLHF.